The rows below give T cell receptor beta chains drawn from one sample of a study of cytomegalovirus exposure and HLA in healthy donors. TCRdb keeps only in-frame clones here, not all; method: immunoSEQ multiplex PCR. The repertoire holds some 150,000 clones, with 70% to 80% as singletons. Sequences were obtained from PBMCs. The receptors stem from a human donor in good health. CDR3s include the opening cysteine and the closing phenylalanine or tryptophan. D genes are given only for firm matches. Size is stated for part of the rows, as once, few or many counts, or as a class when the clone is expanded.

CDR3 protein: CASSITTGHYEQYF
CDR3 DNA: TGTGCCAGTAGTATCACGACAGGGCACTACGAGCAGTACTTC
D gene: TRBD1
V gene: TRBV19
J gene: TRBJ2-7
clone size: .

CDR3 protein: CASSLDAGRELFF
CDR3 DNA: TGTGCCAGCAGCTTAGATGCAGGGCGGGAGCTGTTTTTT
D gene: .
V gene: TRBV7-2
J gene: TRBJ2-2
clone size: .

CDR3 protein: CASSLETGGWFGELFF
CDR3 DNA: TGCGCCAGCAGCTTGGAGACAGGGGGCTGGTTCGGGGAGCTGTTTTTT
D gene: TRBD1
V gene: TRBV5-1
J gene: TRBJ2-2
clone size: .

CDR3 protein: CASSFYGTGVSGELFF
CDR3 DNA: TGTGCCAGCAGTTTCTATGGGACAGGGGTATCCGGGGAGCTGTTTTTT
D gene: TRBD1
V gene: TRBV28
J gene: TRBJ2-2
clone size: .

CDR3 protein: CSVNRGPNYGYTF
CDR3 DNA: TGCAGCGTAAACAGGGGACCTAACTATGGCTACACCTTC
D gene: TRBD1
V gene: TRBV29-1
J gene: TRBJ1-2
clone size: few

CDR3 protein: CASSLGSPNSPLHF
CDR3 DNA: TGTGCCAGCAGTTTGGGCAGTCCTAATTCACCCCTCCACTTT
D gene: .
V gene: TRBV27
J gene: TRBJ1-6
clone size: .

CDR3 protein: CASSKTGSHLYNEQFF
CDR3 DNA: TGTGCCAGCAGCAAGACAGGCTCACACCTATACAATGAGCAGTTCTTC
D gene: .
V gene: TRBV11-2
J gene: TRBJ2-1
clone size: .

CDR3 protein: CASSYSDTYNEQFF
CDR3 DNA: TGTGCCAGCAGTTACTCAGACACGTACAATGAGCAGTTCTTC
D gene: .
V gene: TRBV7-9
J gene: TRBJ2-1
clone size: few

CDR3 protein: CASSLGMGGTTDTQYF
CDR3 DNA: TGTGCCAGCAGCTTGGGTATGGGGGGGACCACAGATACGCAGTATTTT
D gene: TRBD2
V gene: TRBV5-4
J gene: TRBJ2-3
clone size: .

CDR3 protein: CASSPRTAYSGNTIYF
CDR3 DNA: TGTGCCAGCAGTCCCCGGACTGCGTACTCTGGAAACACCATATATTTT
D gene: .
V gene: TRBV2
J gene: TRBJ1-3
clone size: .

CDR3 protein: CASRAGSGSPLHF
CDR3 DNA: TGCGCCAGCAGAGCGGGGAGCGGGTCACCCCTCCACTTT
D gene: .
V gene: TRBV10-1
J gene: TRBJ1-6
clone size: .

CDR3 protein: CASSLGQTGDTQYF
CDR3 DNA: TGCGCCAGCAGCTTGGGCCAAACCGGGGATACGCAGTATTTT
D gene: .
V gene: TRBV5-1
J gene: TRBJ2-3
clone size: few